Listed below are T cell receptor beta chains from one sample, sequenced in a study of blood T cell repertoires in COVID-19. The repertoire was sequenced with immunoSEQ multiplex PCR; TCRdb's copy has only in-frame clones and lacks some. The repertoire holds roughly 270,000 clones, roughly 85% seen once, with roughly 2.6% in the top ten. The sequenced material came from PBMCs or T cells enriched from blood (not recorded which). The source of these receptors is a woman aged 50 to 60 who had recovered from COVID-19. Both conserved end residues are part of each CDR3. D genes are given only for firm matches. Clone sizes are given selectively: once, few, many, or a class where the clone is expanded.

CDR3aa	CDR3nt	v_gene	j_gene	abundance	d_gene
CASSQMSISSYNSPLHF	TGTGCCAGCAGCCAAATGAGCATAAGCTCCTATAATTCACCCCTCCACTTT	TRBV3-1/TRBV3-2	TRBJ1-6	.	.
CASSIWSTNEKLFF	TGTGCCAGTAGTATCTGGAGTACTAATGAAAAACTGTTTTTT	TRBV19	TRBJ1-4	.	.
CASSEQDTPTDTQYF	TGTGCCAGCAGTGAACAGGACACCCCCACAGATACGCAGTATTTT	TRBV6-1	TRBJ2-3	.	.
CASSATGGYSNTGELFF	TGTGCCAGCAGCGCGACAGGGGGCTACTCGAACACCGGGGAGCTGTTTTTT	TRBV9	TRBJ2-2	.	TRBD1
CASSGTGGGNSPLHF	TGCGCCAGCAGCGGGACAGGGGGCGGTAATTCACCCCTCCACTTT	TRBV5-1	TRBJ1-6	.	TRBD1
CASSRRGGSYNEQFF	TGTGCCAGCAGCCGAAGGGGGGGCTCCTACAATGAGCAGTTCTTC	TRBV27	TRBJ2-1	.	.
CASSLRTGVLFF	TGTGCCAGCAGCTTACGGACAGGGGTGCTGTTTTTT	TRBV5-8	TRBJ1-4	.	TRBD1
CASGTGNQPQHF	TGTGCCAGCGGGACAGGGAATCAGCCCCAGCATTTT	TRBV6-5	TRBJ1-5	.	TRBD1
CASSKAGGEDTEAFF	TGTGCCAGCAGCAAAGCGGGGGGAGAGGACACTGAAGCTTTCTTT	TRBV21-1	TRBJ1-1	.	.
CASSWTAAYEQYF	TGTGCCAGCAGCTGGACAGCCGCCTACGAGCAGTACTTC	TRBV7-2	TRBJ2-7	.	.
CASSWTGGEKLFF	TGTGCCAGCAGCTGGACAGGGGGTGAAAAACTGTTTTTT	TRBV7-2	TRBJ1-4	few	TRBD1
CASRFQGGNQPQHF	TGTGCCAGCAGGTTTCAGGGGGGCAATCAGCCCCAGCATTTT	TRBV6-5	TRBJ1-5	.	TRBD1
CASSLKGGFFEQYF	TGTGCCAGCAGTTTAAAAGGGGGCTTCTTCGAGCAGTACTTC	TRBV27	TRBJ2-7	.	TRBD1
CASSDLRGRSYTF	TGTGCCAGCAGCGACCTTAGGGGGCGAAGCTACACCTTC	TRBV9	TRBJ1-2	.	TRBD1
CASSHLQGSTNEKLFF	TGTGCCAGCTCACATCTACAGGGGTCGACTAATGAAAAACTGTTTTTT	TRBV18	TRBJ1-4	.	TRBD1
CSVPAGTGNQPQHF	TGCAGCGTTCCAGCCGGGACAGGCAATCAGCCCCAGCATTTT	TRBV29-1	TRBJ1-5	.	TRBD1
CASSPRGAVEKLFF	TGTGCCAGCAGTCCTCGGGGGGCAGTTGAAAAACTGTTTTTT	TRBV6-5	TRBJ1-4	.	.
CASSFFEQYF	TGTGCCAGCAGTTTCTTCGAGCAGTACTTC	TRBV27	TRBJ2-7	few	.
CASSLARVGNEKLFF	TGTGCCAGCAGCTTAGCTCGGGTAGGAAATGAAAAACTGTTTTTT	TRBV7-2	TRBJ1-4	once	.
CASSQVSSQLYF	TGTGCCAGCAGCCAAGTTAGCAGCCAACTTTACTTC	TRBV14	TRBJ2-5	once	.
CASSQDFFYEQYF	TGCGCCAGCAGCCAAGACTTTTTCTACGAGCAGTACTTC	TRBV4-3	TRBJ2-7	.	.
CASSLEALYGRGNYGYTF	TGTGCCAGCAGTTTGGAGGCCTTATACGGCCGGGGTAACTATGGCTACACCTTC	TRBV28	TRBJ1-2	.	.
CASSGGTTLTIQYF	TGTGCCAGCAGTGGGGGGACCACTTTAACAATTCAGTACTTC	TRBV6-6	TRBJ2-4	few	.
CASSQRRQVLSTDTQYF	TGTGCCAGCAGCCAAAGACGACAGGTCCTTAGCACAGATACGCAGTATTTT	TRBV14	TRBJ2-3	.	.
CASSSSVGLAAQETQYF	TGTGCCAGCTCCTCGTCAGTCGGGCTAGCGGCTCAAGAGACCCAGTACTTC	TRBV7-2	TRBJ2-5	.	TRBD2
CASSVGRNTEAFF	TGCGCCAGCAGCGTGGGGCGTAACACTGAAGCTTTCTTT	TRBV10-1	TRBJ1-1	.	.
CASKSGTAVYEQYF	TGCGCCAGCAAATCGGGGACAGCGGTTTACGAGCAGTACTTC	TRBV5-1	TRBJ2-7	.	TRBD1
CASSLDRGRMNEQYF	TGTGCCAGCAGCCTAGACAGGGGGCGTATGAACGAGCAGTACTTC	TRBV5-5	TRBJ2-7	.	TRBD1